The 2 T cell receptor beta chains below were found in one sample sequenced in a study of metastatic and nonmetastatic thyroid tumors. TCRdb reassembled clones from the PCR reads with MiXCR. The table lists around 20,000 clones, roughly 12% of them singletons. All patients reached thyroid surgery having received no treatment beforehand. Sequencing used blood. These receptors all come from a female donor with papillary thyroid cancer or a benign thyroid nodule (not recorded which). Some clones in this sample may be carry-over from other donors' samples.

This clone was recorded at least ten times. The rearrangement uses TRBV6-1 and TRBJ1-2; a weak D match, TRBD1 (5 bases). The V gene's germline CDR1 is MNHNS and CDR2 SASEGT. The V end was cut by 5 bases, the J end by 4 bases, with 11 bases between. The CDR3 has 13 residues. The CDR3 is CASSRTSAYGYTF. CDR3 DNA: TGTGCCAGCAGTCGGACATCCGCCTATGGCTACACCTTC.

This clone has at least ten counts. This sequence joins TRBV10-1 and TRBJ2-7, with 7 bases matching TRBD1. V shed 4 bases and J 7 bases; nucleotides not matched to a gene: 7. This CDR3 is built from 13 residues. Per germline, CDR1 WNHNN and CDR2 SYGVQD (reference sequence). For the CDR3, the DNA is TGCGCCAGCAGTGGCGACAGGGCGGGTGAGCAGTACTTC. Its protein is CASSGDRAGEQYF.